These 13 T cell receptor beta chains came from one sample sequenced in a study of cytomegalovirus exposure and HLA in healthy donors. The PCR was carried out with 60 Vbeta primers and 13 Jbeta primers. Produced via immunoSEQ multiplex PCR; TCRdb's table is partial and in-frame only. This table has about 230,000 clones, 77% appearing once. The specimen sequenced was PBMCs. The receptor set was obtained from a woman between 55 and 75 years old in good health and CMV-seropositive.

This clone was seen a handful of times. This sequence joins TRBV5-1 and TRBJ1-1; TRBD1 aligns across 8 bases. Germline loops: CDR1 SGHRS, CDR2 YFSETQ. Trimming took 3 bases from V and 1 from J; bases not matched to a gene: 8. This CDR3 spans 16 amino acids. CDR3 nucleotide sequence: TGCGCCAGCAGCTCGACAGGGGCAGGGGGGAACACTGAAGCTTTCTTT. It codes for CASSSTGAGGNTEAFF.

This chain joins TRBV5-1 and TRBJ2-7; D unclear. Trimming took 4 bases from V and 5 from J, leaving 16 bases between them. Germline V gene lookup returns CDR1 SGHRS and CDR2 YFSETQ. The CDR3 contains 14 residues. CDR3 nucleotide sequence: TGCGCCAGCAGCCCCACTATACAAGCCCACGAGCAGTACTTC. Its translation is CASSPTIQAHEQYF.

The CDR3 DNA is TGCAGCGTTGTAGTGAACACTGAAGCTTTCTTT. This sequence encodes CSVVVNTEAFF. The chain combines TRBV29-1 with TRBJ1-1; D is unresolved. Germline CDR1 reads SQVTM; CDR2 reads ANQGSEA. The CDR3 is 11 amino acids. V shed 4 bases and J shed 0 bases, with 3 bases lying between them.

The chain recombines TRBV6-6 with TRBJ1-1; 8 bases are shared with TRBD1. This CDR3 contains 16 residues. Per germline, CDR1 MNHNY and CDR2 SVGAGI (reference sequence). With V trimmed by 6 bases and J by 5 bases, 14 bases remained unmatched. The CDR3 DNA reads as TGTGCCAGCAGGCCAGGGGGCAGATCTCCGGGTACTGAAGCTTTCTTT. It translates to CASRPGGRSPGTEAFF.

V usage is TRBV7-9 and J usage is TRBJ1-5; D gene unclear. The V end lost 1 base, the J end lost 5 bases, and 9 bases lay between the germline ends. CDR1 SEHNR and CDR2 FQNEAQ come from the germline V gene (reference sequence). This CDR3 comprises 14 residues. This chain's CDR3 is CASSLVIEDQPQHF. CDR3 in DNA: TGTGCCAGCAGCTTAGTGATTGAGGATCAGCCCCAGCATTTT.

This chain joins TRBV6-1 and TRBJ1-1, with 7 bases that match TRBD1. The CDR3 is 15 amino acids. V gave up 6 bases and J gave up 6 bases; unmatched junction bases: 13. Per germline, CDR1 MNHNS and CDR2 SASEGT. CDR3 amino acids: CASRENRGWGAEAFF. CDR3 nucleotides: TGTGCCAGCAGGGAAAACAGGGGATGGGGCGCTGAAGCTTTCTTT.

This clone was found once. The CDR3 sequence is CASSLLTANYGYTF. CDR3 bases: TGTGCCAGCAGCTTATTAACAGCTAACTATGGCTACACCTTC. The rearrangement links TRBV11-2 to TRBJ1-2; D not certain. In germline, CDR1 is SGHAT, CDR2 FQNNGV. Between the trimmed V and J ends, which lost 2 bases and 0 bases, there was a span of 7 bases. This CDR3 is 14 amino acids long.

The rearrangement joins TRBV19 to TRBJ2-7; D is possibly TRBD1 (6 bases). Germline CDR1 reads LNHDA; CDR2 reads SQIVND (reference sequence). This CDR3 contains 13 residues. V lost 7 bases and J 6 bases, leaving 16 bases between the germline ends. CDR3 sequence: CASTKGVVGEQYF. CDR3 sequence (DNA): TGTGCCAGTACGAAGGGGGTGGTGGGCGAGCAGTACTTC.

The gene calls are TRBV10-3 and TRBJ2-1; D is uncertain. CDR1 and CDR2 (germline): ENHRY, SYGVKD. Between the trimmed V and J ends, which lost 0 bases and 9 bases, there was a span of 6 bases. The CDR3 spans 12 residues. CDR3 region: CAISESSGEQFF. The CDR3 bases are TGTGCCATCAGTGAGTCCTCGGGTGAGCAGTTCTTC.

The rearrangement links TRBV7-9 to TRBJ1-5; D is uncertain. CDR1 and CDR2 from the germline V gene are SEHNR and FQNEAQ (reference sequence). The CDR3 has 14 residues. Trimming shortened V by 0 bases and J by 7 bases, and 10 bases separated the two germline ends. Here the CDR3 DNA reads TGTGCCAGCAGCTTAGCGGGAGGGCAACAGCCCCAGCATTTT. This sequence encodes CASSLAGGQQPQHF.

The chain joins TRBV19 to TRBJ1-1; 10 nucleotides line up with TRBD1. Germline-derived CDR1 and CDR2 are LNHDA and SQIVND (reference sequence). The CDR3 is 15 residues long. J was trimmed by 10 bases and V by 5 bases; bases with no gene match: 13. This CDR3 reads CASSPPSGTGAGAFF. CDR3 DNA sequence: TGTGCCAGTAGTCCCCCCTCCGGGACAGGGGCCGGAGCTTTCTTT. The whole variable domain, remainder taken from reference TRBV19 and TRBJ1-1, is DGGITQSPKYLFRKEGQNVTLSCEQNLNHDAMYWYRQDPGQGLRLIYYSQIVNDFQKGDIAEGYSVSREKKESFPLTVTSAQKNPTAFYLCASSPPSGTGAGAFFGQGTRLTVV.

The V call is TRBV7-9, the J call TRBJ1-3, with D perhaps matching TRBD1 (5 bases). V was trimmed by 5 bases and J by 0 bases, leaving 14 bases between them. Per the germline V gene, CDR1 is SEHNR and CDR2 is FQNEAQ (reference sequence). The CDR3 length is 16 residues. Here the CDR3 reads CASSEDRGSSGNTIYF. The DNA of the CDR3 is TGTGCCAGCAGCGAGGACCGGGGGAGCTCTGGAAACACCATATATTTT.

This clone has more than one count but fewer than ten. The chain carries TRBV7-9 and TRBJ2-5; no definite D call. V was pared by 5 bases and J by 4 bases, with 17 bases between. This CDR3 spans 15 amino acids. Germline loops: CDR1 SEHNR, CDR2 FQNEAQ (reference sequence). The CDR3 sequence: CASSPLLRRGETQYF. In nucleotides, the CDR3 is TGTGCCAGCAGCCCACTTTTGAGGCGCGGAGAGACCCAGTACTTC.